One sample yielded the 10 T cell receptor beta chains listed below, sequenced in a study of CD8 T cells in Susac syndrome. When the RNA was reverse transcribed, random hexamers were used with an input of roughly 0.5 to 1 ug. TCRdb recomputed calls from the immunoSEQ multiplex PCR reads with MiXCR, one row per CDR3 protein. Of 170,000 or so distinct CDR3 sequences in the sample, approximately 95% are singletons; the top ten hold less than 0.2%. Sequences were obtained from CD8+ T cells from PBMCs. The source is a human donor with multiple sclerosis.

V gene TRBV27 combines with J gene TRBJ2-1; 7 nucleotides align to TRBD2. Trimming took 7 bases from V and 0 from J; bases not matched to a gene: 6. The CDR3 totals 15 residues. The germline V gene has CDR1 MNHEY and CDR2 SMNVEV (reference sequence). The CDR3 reads CASTWDYRSYNEQFF. Written as DNA, the CDR3 is TGTGCCAGCACCTGGGACTACCGCTCCTACAATGAGCAGTTCTTC.

This clonotype was recorded once. This chain joins TRBV9 and TRBJ2-1; D is perhaps TRBD1 (6 bases). Germline CDR1 reads SGDLS; CDR2 reads YYNGEE. Trimming took off 3 bases at V and 6 bases at J, with 10 bases between the two ends. The CDR3 has 13 amino acids. CDR3 bases: TGTGCCAGCAGCGCGAGACAGGTCAATGAGCAGTTCTTC. This codes for CASSARQVNEQFF.

The chain employs TRBV5-4 and TRBJ2-4; D remains ambiguous. This CDR3 comprises 14 residues. Germline-derived CDR1 and CDR2 are SGHNT and YYREEE (reference sequence). V lost 5 bases to trimming and J lost 0 bases, with 9 bases between them. Here the CDR3 reads CASRARRAKNIQYF. Written as DNA, the CDR3 is TGTGCCAGCAGGGCCCGCAGAGCCAAAAACATTCAGTACTTC.

V and J are TRBV29-1 and TRBJ2-3, with TRBD1 as a possible D gene (5 bases). This CDR3 has 13 residues. The V end lost 8 bases, the J end lost 1 base, and 13 bases lay between the germline ends. CDR1 is SQVTM and CDR2 is ANQGSEA in the germline V gene. The CDR3 nucleotides read TGCAGCCCGAAGCTAGGGGGCACAGATACGCAGTATTTT. Its protein product is CSPKLGGTDTQYF.

The rearrangement uses TRBV19 and TRBJ2-7, with a possible D match to TRBD1 (6 bases). Looked up from germline, CDR1 is LNHDA and CDR2 is SQIVND (reference sequence). The V gene lost 3 bases and the J gene lost 5 bases, with 14 bases spanning the gap. The CDR3 is 14 amino acids. DNA for the CDR3: TGTGCCAGTAGTATCGGTTACAGGGCGGACGAGCAGTACTTC. Translation gives CASSIGYRADEQYF.

The rearrangement joins TRBV12-3 or TRBV12-4 to TRBJ1-2; D not certain. The CDR3 sequence is 15 residues long. V lost 3 bases and J lost 4, with 15 bases in between. The CDR3 DNA reads as TGTGCCAGCAGTTTCGGTCCCCTCCGTGTCTATGGCTACACCTTC. Amino acids: CASSFGPLRVYGYTF.

The rearrangement joins TRBV7-9 to TRBJ2-1; D possibly corresponds to TRBD1 (6 bases). The ends were cut back, 5 bases at V and 0 bases at J, with 17 bases in the middle. The CDR3 is 17 amino acids. The germline V gene encodes CDR1 SEHNR and CDR2 FQNEAQ (reference sequence). CDR3 region: CASSQADSPSSYNEQFF. The DNA of the CDR3 is TGTGCCAGCAGCCAAGCGGACAGCCCGAGCTCCTACAATGAGCAGTTCTTC.

The chain links TRBV27 to TRBJ2-7; D is unclear. Germline CDR1 reads MNHEY; CDR2 reads SMNVEV (reference sequence). V lost 3 bases to trimming and J lost 5 bases, with 5 bases between them. This CDR3 spans 11 amino acids. The CDR3 protein is CASSFQNEQYF. In nucleotides, the CDR3 is TGTGCCAGCAGTTTTCAGAACGAGCAGTACTTC.

V is TRBV10-3 and J is TRBJ2-7; perhaps D is TRBD1 or TRBD2 (6 bases each). The CDR3 covers 14 residues. CDR1 is ENHRY and CDR2 is SYGVKD in the germline V gene. Trimming cost V 3 bases and J 7 bases, with 16 bases left between them. CDR3 sequence: CAISEGRGPLEQYF. The CDR3 DNA sequence: TGTGCCATCAGTGAAGGACGGGGGCCCCTGGAGCAGTACTTC.

This CDR3 is CASSFSRGGTEAFF. CDR3 sequence (DNA): TGTGCCAGCAGTTTCAGTAGGGGGGGCACTGAAGCTTTCTTT. The chain carries TRBV27 and TRBJ1-1; D may be TRBD1 (6 bases). The CDR3 is 14 amino acids. V was shortened by 3 bases and J by 4 bases, with 12 bases between the two germline ends. Germline loops: CDR1 MNHEY, CDR2 SMNVEV (reference sequence).